Ten or more counts support the clone carrying this TCR beta chain. Its antigen remains unidentified. The data were taken from a study of CD8 T cells in ankylosing spondylitis. As the method for making TCR beta libraries, quantitative 5'-RACE with molecular barcodes was used. One entry per CDR3 protein results from TCRdb running MiXCR on the 5' RACE reads. The sample lists some 250,000 distinct CDR3 sequences, 20% to 30% occurring once. The CDR3 covers 15 residues. Germline-derived CDR1 and CDR2 are LGHDT and YNNKEL (reference sequence). V gave up 0 bases and J gave up 0 bases, with 9 bases separating them. Study observations and caveats: Clones that were linked to disease were CD8+ and were relatively rare in peripheral blood. Roughly 8 highly homologous variants made up a TCR beta motif that seemed to typify ankylosing spondylitis blood.

The chain employs TRBV3-1 and TRBJ2-7; D gene unclear. The receptor was derived from a male donor with ankylosing spondylitis or in good health (not recorded which). The sample taken for sequencing was blood, either unsorted or a sorted T cell fraction (not recorded which). In DNA form, the CDR3 reads TGTGCCAGCAGCCAAGATACAAGACTCTCCTACGAGCAGTACTTC. It yields the protein CASSQDTRLSYEQYF.